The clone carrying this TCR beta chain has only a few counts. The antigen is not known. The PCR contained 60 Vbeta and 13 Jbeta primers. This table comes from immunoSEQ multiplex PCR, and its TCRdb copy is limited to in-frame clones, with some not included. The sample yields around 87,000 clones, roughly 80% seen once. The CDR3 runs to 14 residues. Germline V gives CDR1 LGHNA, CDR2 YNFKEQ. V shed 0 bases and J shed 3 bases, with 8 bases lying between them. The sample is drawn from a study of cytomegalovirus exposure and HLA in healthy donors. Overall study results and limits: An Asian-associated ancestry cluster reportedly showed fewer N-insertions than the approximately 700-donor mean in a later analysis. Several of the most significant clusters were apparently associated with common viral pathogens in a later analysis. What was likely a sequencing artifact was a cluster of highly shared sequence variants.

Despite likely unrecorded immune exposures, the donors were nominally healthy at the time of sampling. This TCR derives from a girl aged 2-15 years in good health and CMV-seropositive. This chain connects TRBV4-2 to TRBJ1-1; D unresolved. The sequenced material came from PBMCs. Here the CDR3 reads CASSQDPRDTEAFF. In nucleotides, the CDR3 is TGTGCCAGCAGCCAAGATCCTCGGGACACTGAAGCTTTCTTT.